This TCR beta chain was found in a study of T cells in Graves' hyperthyroidism and ophthalmopathy. Background on the study: At initial diagnosis, before any treatment had begun, peripheral blood was obtained.

Details on this clonotype: Its antigen is unidentified.

The junction had 7 bases not matched to a gene; V was cut back by 6 bases and J by 3 bases. Looked up from germline, CDR1 is SQVTM and CDR2 is ANQGSEA. CDR3 size: 13 residues. Newly diagnosed patients aged 18 to 65 had hyperthyroidism of under 2 months' duration. Amplified TCR beta CDR3 regions derived from RNA transcripts. The TCR CDR3 first-round RT-PCR relied on the HTBI primer set. Via MiXCR, TCRdb re-called the multiplex PCR reads, giving one row per CDR3 protein. In the table there are some 700,000 distinct CDR3 sequences, 15% to 20% of which are singletons. Broader study findings: Ophthalmopathy was predicted by the model a median of 6.5 months ahead of onset. Stable hyperthyroidism was separated from ophthalmopathy by a model based on 13 V-J features.

The sequenced sample consisted of blood. V usage is TRBV29-1 and J usage is TRBJ2-7, with TRBD1 matching over 8 bases. The sequence derives from a man in his forties or fifties with Graves' hyperthyroidism. CDR3 in DNA: TGCAGCGTAATACAGGGGGACGGCTACGAGCAGTACTTC. Translated: CSVIQGDGYEQYF.